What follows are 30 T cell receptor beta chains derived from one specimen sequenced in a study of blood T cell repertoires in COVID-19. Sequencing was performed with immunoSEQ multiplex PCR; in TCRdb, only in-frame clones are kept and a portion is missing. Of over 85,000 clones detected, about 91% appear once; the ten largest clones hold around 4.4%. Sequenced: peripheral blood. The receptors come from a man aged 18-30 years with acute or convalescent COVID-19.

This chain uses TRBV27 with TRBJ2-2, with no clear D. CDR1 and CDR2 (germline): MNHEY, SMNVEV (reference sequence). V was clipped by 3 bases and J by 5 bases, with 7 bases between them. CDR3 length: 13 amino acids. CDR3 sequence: CASSFEFTGELFF. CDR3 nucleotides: TGTGCCAGCAGTTTTGAGTTTACCGGGGAGCTGTTTTTT.

CDR3: CASSLGPQGGGTGELFF. CDR3 sequence (DNA): TGCGCCAGCAGCTTGGGGCCACAGGGGGGCGGCACCGGGGAGCTGTTTTTT. The V call is TRBV5-1, the J call TRBJ2-2, with 8 positions matching TRBD1. The CDR3 is 17 residues long. J was trimmed by 4 bases and V by 0 bases; bases with no gene match: 8. Germline-derived CDR1 and CDR2 are SGHRS and YFSETQ.

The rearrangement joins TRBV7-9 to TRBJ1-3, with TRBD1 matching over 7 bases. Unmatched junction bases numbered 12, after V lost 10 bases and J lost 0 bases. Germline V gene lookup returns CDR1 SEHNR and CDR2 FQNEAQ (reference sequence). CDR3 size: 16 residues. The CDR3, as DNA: TGTGCCACTAAACTTACAGGGGATCGCTCTGGAAACACCATATATTTT. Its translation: CATKLTGDRSGNTIYF.

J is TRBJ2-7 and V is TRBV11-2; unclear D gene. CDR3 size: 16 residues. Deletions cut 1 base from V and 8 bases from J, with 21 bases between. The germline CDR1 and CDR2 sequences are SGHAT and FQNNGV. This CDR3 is CASSLVNAQYPTQQYF. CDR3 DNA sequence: TGTGCCAGCAGCTTAGTGAATGCACAGTACCCTACGCAGCAGTACTTC.

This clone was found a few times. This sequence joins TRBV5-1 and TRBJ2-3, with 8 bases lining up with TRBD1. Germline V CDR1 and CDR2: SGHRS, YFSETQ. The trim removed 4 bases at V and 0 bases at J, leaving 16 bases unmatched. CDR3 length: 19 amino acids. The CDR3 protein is CASSRDAPGQVLSTDTQYF. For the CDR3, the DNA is TGCGCCAGCAGCAGGGATGCTCCGGGACAGGTGTTGAGCACAGATACGCAGTATTTT.

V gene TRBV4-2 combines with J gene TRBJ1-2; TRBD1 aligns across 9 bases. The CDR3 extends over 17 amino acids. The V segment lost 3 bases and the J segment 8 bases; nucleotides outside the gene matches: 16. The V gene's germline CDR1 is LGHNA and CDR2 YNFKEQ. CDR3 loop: CASSQDKPGQGVLGYTF. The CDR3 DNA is TGTGCCAGCAGCCAGGATAAACCGGGACAGGGAGTCCTCGGCTACACCTTC.

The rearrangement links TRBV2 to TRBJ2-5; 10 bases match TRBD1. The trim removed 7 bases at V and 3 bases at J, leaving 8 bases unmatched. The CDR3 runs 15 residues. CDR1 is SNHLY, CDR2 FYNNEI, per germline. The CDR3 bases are TGTGCCAGCAATACATACGGGACAGGGGAAGAGACCCAGTACTTC. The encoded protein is CASNTYGTGEETQYF.

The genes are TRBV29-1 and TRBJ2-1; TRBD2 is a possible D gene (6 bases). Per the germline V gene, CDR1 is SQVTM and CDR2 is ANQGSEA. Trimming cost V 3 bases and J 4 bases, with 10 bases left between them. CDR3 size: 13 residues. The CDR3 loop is CSVDRTTYNEQFF. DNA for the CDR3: TGCAGCGTTGACAGGACTACTTACAATGAGCAGTTCTTC.

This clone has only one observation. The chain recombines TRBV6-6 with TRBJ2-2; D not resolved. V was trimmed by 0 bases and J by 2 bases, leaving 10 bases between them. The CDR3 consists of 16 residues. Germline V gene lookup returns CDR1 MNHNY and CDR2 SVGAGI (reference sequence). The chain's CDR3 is CASSYSFTDNTGELFF. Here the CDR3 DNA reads TGTGCCAGCAGTTACTCGTTCACAGATAACACCGGGGAGCTGTTTTTT.

CDR3 loop: CASSSDWDRRNTEAFF. The CDR3 nucleotides read TGTGCCAGCAGCTCAGATTGGGACAGAAGAAACACTGAAGCTTTCTTT. The chain carries TRBV7-9 and TRBJ1-1, with 7 positions matching TRBD1. The germline gives CDR1 SEHNR, CDR2 FQNEAQ (reference sequence). V shed 4 bases, J shed 2 bases, and the junction held 10 bases outside the gene matches. This CDR3 spans 16 amino acids.

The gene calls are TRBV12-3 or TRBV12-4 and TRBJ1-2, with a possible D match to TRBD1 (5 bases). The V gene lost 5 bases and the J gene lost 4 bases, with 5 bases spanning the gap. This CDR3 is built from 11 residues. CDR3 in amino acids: CASSRGYGYTF. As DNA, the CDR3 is TGTGCCAGCAGTAGGGGCTATGGCTACACCTTC.

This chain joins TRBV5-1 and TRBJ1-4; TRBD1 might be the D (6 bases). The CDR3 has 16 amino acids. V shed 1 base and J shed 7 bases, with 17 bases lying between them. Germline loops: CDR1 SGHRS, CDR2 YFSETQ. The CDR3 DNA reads TGCGCCAGCAGCTTGACCCAACAGGGTGGTAGTGAAAAACTGTTTTTT. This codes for CASSLTQQGGSEKLFF.

The CDR3 is CASSVFSTEPNTEAFF. CDR3 nucleotide sequence: TGTGCCAGCAGCGTATTTTCGACAGAACCGAACACTGAAGCTTTCTTT. The chain links TRBV9 to TRBJ1-1; possible D gene TRBD1, 5 bases. The V end was cut by 1 base, the J end by 1 base, with 14 bases between. This CDR3 is 16 amino acids long. Germline CDR1 SGDLS, CDR2 YYNGEE.

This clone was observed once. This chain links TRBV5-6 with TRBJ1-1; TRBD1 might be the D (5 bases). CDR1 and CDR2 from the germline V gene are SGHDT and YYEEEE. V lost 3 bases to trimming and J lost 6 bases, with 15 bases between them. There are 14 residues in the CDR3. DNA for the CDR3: TGTGCCAGCAGCTCGTTGGCGGGGACCGCTGAAGCTTTCTTT. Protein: CASSSLAGTAEAFF.

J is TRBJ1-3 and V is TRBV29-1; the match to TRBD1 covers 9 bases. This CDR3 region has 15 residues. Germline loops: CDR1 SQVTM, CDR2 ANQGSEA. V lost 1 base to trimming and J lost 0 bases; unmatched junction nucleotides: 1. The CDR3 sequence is CSVEGDRASGNTIYF. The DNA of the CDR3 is TGCAGCGTTGAAGGGGACAGGGCCTCTGGAAACACCATATATTTT.

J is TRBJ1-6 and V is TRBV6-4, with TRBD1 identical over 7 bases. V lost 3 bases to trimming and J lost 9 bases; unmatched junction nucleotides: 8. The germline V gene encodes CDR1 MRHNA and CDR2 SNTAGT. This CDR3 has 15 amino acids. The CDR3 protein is CASSETTGKGSPLHF. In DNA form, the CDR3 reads TGTGCCAGCAGTGAGACGACAGGGAAGGGTTCACCCCTCCACTTT.

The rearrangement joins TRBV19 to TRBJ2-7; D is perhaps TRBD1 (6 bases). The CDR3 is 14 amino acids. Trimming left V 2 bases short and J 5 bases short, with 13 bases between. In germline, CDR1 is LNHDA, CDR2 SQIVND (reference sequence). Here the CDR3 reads CASSITGIFNEQYF. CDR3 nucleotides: TGTGCCAGTAGTATAACAGGGATTTTCAACGAGCAGTACTTC.

Here the CDR3 DNA reads TGTGCCAGCAGCTTGGGACAGGTCCAAGTCACTGAAGCTTTCTTT. As protein: CASSLGQVQVTEAFF. The J gene is TRBJ1-1, the V gene TRBV7-2; 8 nucleotides agree with TRBD1. V dropped 3 bases and J dropped 4; count of bases not matched to a gene: 7. CDR3 size: 15 residues. CDR1 and CDR2 from the germline V gene are SGHTA and FQGNSA.

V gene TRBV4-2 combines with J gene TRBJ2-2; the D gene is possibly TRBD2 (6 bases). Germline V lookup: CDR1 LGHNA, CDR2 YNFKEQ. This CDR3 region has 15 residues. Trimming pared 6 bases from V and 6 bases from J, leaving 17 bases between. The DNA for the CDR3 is TGTGCCAGCAGTCGCGAGACTAGTGTTTCCGGGGAGCTGTTTTTT. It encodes CASSRETSVSGELFF.

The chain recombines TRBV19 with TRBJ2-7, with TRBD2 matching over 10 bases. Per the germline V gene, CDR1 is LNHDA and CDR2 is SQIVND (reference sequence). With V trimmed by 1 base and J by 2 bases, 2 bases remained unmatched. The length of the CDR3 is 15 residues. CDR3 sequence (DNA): TGTGCCAGTAGTATAGCTAGCGGGAGTGCCTACGAGCAGTACTTC. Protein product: CASSIASGSAYEQYF.

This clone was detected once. In DNA form, the CDR3 reads TGCGCCAGCAGACAAACTCAGGGTTCCTCCTACAATGAGCAGTTCTTC. Protein: CASRQTQGSSYNEQFF. This chain connects TRBV5-1 to TRBJ2-1; possible D gene TRBD1, 5 bases. Germline V gene lookup returns CDR1 SGHRS and CDR2 YFSETQ. The CDR3 sequence is 16 residues long. Trimming stripped 5 bases from V and 0 bases from J, with 15 bases between.

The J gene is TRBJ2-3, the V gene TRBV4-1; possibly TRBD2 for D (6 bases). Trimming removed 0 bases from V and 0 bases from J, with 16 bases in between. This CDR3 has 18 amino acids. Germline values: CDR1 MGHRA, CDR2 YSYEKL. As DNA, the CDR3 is TGCGCCAGCAGCCAAGATTCGGCGGGGATACTTAGCACAGATACGCAGTATTTT. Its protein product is CASSQDSAGILSTDTQYF.

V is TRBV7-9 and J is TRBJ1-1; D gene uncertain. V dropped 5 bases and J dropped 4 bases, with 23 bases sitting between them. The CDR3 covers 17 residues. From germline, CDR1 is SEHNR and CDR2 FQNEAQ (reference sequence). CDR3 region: CASSGALSRPLSTEAFF. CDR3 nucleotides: TGTGCCAGCAGCGGCGCTCTTTCTAGACCTCTGAGCACTGAAGCTTTCTTT.

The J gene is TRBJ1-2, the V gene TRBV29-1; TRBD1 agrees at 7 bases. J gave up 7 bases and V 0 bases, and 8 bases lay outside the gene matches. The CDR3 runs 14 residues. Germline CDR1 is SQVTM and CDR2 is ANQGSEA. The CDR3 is CSVEEGDRALGYTF. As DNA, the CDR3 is TGCAGCGTTGAAGAGGGAGACAGGGCTCTTGGCTACACCTTC.

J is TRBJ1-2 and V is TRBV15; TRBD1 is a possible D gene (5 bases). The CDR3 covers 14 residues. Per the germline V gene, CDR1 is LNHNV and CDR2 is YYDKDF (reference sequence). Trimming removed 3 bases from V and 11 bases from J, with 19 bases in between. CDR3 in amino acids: CATSREGGRARYTF. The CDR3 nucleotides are TGTGCCACCAGCAGGGAGGGAGGCAGGGCTCGGTACACCTTC.

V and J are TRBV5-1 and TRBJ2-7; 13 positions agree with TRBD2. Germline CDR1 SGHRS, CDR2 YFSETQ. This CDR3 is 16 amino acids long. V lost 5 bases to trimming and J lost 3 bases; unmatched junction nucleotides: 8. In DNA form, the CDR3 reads TGCGCCAGCAGATCGACTAGCGGGAGGTTTGACTACGAGCAGTACTTC. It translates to CASRSTSGRFDYEQYF.

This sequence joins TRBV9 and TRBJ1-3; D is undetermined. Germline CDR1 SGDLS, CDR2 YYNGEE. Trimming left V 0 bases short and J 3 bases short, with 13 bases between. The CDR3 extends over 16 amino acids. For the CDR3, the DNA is TGTGCCAGCAGCGTAGGCAGTGGAGGTGGTGGAAACACCATATATTTT. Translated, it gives CASSVGSGGGGNTIYF.

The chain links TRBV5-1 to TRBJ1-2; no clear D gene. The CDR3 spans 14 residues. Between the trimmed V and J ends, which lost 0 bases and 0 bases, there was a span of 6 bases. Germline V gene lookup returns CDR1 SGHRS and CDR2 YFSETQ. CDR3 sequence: CASSLDPANYGYTF. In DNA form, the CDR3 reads TGCGCCAGCAGCTTGGATCCGGCTAACTATGGCTACACCTTC.

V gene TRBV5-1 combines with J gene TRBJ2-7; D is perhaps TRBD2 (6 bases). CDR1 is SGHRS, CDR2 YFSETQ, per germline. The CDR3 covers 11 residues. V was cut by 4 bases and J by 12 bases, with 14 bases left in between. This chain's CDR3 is CASSKGEVRYF. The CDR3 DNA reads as TGCGCCAGCAGCAAAGGGGAGGTAAGGTACTTC. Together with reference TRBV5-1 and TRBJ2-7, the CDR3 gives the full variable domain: KAGVTQTPRYLIKTRGQQVTLSCSPISGHRSVSWYQQTPGQGLQFLFEYFSETQRNKGNFPGRFSGRQFSNSRSEMNVSTLELGDSALYLCASSKGEVRYFGPGTRLTVT.

CDR3 sequence: CASSLSGNGYTF. The CDR3 DNA is TGTGCCAGCAGTTTATCGGGGAATGGCTACACCTTC. The chain links TRBV12-3 or TRBV12-4 to TRBJ1-2; D is unclear. The V gene lost 2 bases and the J gene lost 6 bases, with 7 bases spanning the gap. This CDR3 has 12 residues.